A selection of T cell receptor beta chains follows, all from one sample in a study of blood T cell repertoires in COVID-19. Profiling relied on immunoSEQ multiplex PCR, and the TCRdb table lists in-frame clones only, not all of them. The repertoire holds over 350,000 clones, with over 75% as singletons. Sequencing used PBMCs or T cells enriched from blood (not recorded which). All receptors come from a woman aged 25 to 39 with acute COVID-19. Both conserved end residues are part of each CDR3.

v_gene,j_gene,CDR3aa
TRBV30,TRBJ1-2,CAWRRTESTWGYTF
TRBV5-1,TRBJ1-1,CASSLLTRRGPGTEAFF
TRBV24-1,TRBJ1-2,CATSDAGTLYGYTF
TRBV4-1,TRBJ2-5,CASSQEVGTSGEETQYF
TRBV6-5,TRBJ1-5,CASSYSRTGNQPQHF
TRBV18,TRBJ1-6,CASSLTQSNGNSPLHF
TRBV13,TRBJ1-6,CASSYRGNNSPLHF
TRBV18,TRBJ1-2,CASSPKAVGDYAF
TRBV6-5,TRBJ2-7,CASSWSPGQGLDEQYF
TRBV30,TRBJ2-1,CAWSNGDEQFF
TRBV18,TRBJ2-4,CASSPRDSLSAKNIQYF
TRBV18,TRBJ1-2,CASSPQLPGQNPYGYTF
TRBV5-1,TRBJ2-2,CASSLSQGQGGTGELFF
TRBV29-1,TRBJ1-5,CSASASSDQPQHF
TRBV29-1,TRBJ1-6,CSASRGLGSPLHF
TRBV28,TRBJ2-2,CASLQGFETTGELFF
TRBV11-1,TRBJ2-4,CASSPLGGIQYF
TRBV18,TRBJ1-5,CASSPDGGQPQHF
TRBV25-1,TRBJ2-2,CASSERTGELFF
TRBV5-1,TRBJ2-1,CASSLALTSGGSNEQFF
TRBV6-2/TRBV6-3,TRBJ2-7,CASSSIKGGAYEQYF
TRBV6-5,TRBJ2-7,CASSYLAGEQYF
TRBV6-2/TRBV6-3,TRBJ2-7,CASSYSGAGSSGYF
TRBV4-1,TRBJ1-5,CASSPFTGTVNQPQHF
TRBV20-1,TRBJ2-1,CSASRLAGLNEQFF
TRBV12-3/TRBV12-4,TRBJ2-7,CASSLILRKQYF
TRBV28,TRBJ1-2,CASRTGDNYGYTF
TRBV7-8,TRBJ1-3,CASSQTQGEYSGNTIYF
TRBV7-7,TRBJ2-2,CASSLGTGGIGELFF
TRBV29-1,TRBJ2-5,CSVGRAGETQYF
TRBV4-1,TRBJ2-1,CASSQEGPGTGYNEQFF
TRBV6-1,TRBJ1-4,CASSEWDFSGDEKLFF
TRBV20-1,TRBJ2-5,CSASGLDGGRGETQYF
TRBV9,TRBJ1-2,CASSGTGEEGYTF
TRBV5-1,TRBJ2-1,CASGPGTSGASSYNEQFF
TRBV20-1,TRBJ1-2,CSASGPDRGLKGYTF